This section outlines one T cell receptor (beta chain) sequence together with its context. The antigen is not known. Whoever was chosen for sequencing had shown CD8+CD57+ cell expansion by flow cytometry. All patients were therapy-naive when blood was sampled. This sample stems from a study of CD8+CD57+ T cells in acquired aplastic anemia. For the study at large: DNA per sorted CD4+ or CD8+ sample ranged 0.2 to 27.4 ug, averaging roughly 3.5 ug. Whole-study results and caveats: Shared by patients and controls, 25 to 30 CD8+ CDR3s were abundant in patients.

The study profiled TCR beta VDJ and CDR3 using genomic DNA as template. One entry per CDR3 protein results from TCRdb running MiXCR on the reads. The table records 200,000 to 250,000 distinct CDR3 sequences, 65% of them present only once. The sequenced sample consisted of sorted CD4+, CD8+, or CD8+CD57+ T cells (not recorded which) from PBMCs. The TCR was taken from a human donor with aplastic anemia.

Written as DNA, the CDR3 is TGTGCCATCAGTGATCAGGGGGCTGTTGAGACCCAGTACTTC. It translates to CAISDQGAVETQYF. V gene TRBV10-3 combines with J gene TRBJ2-5; TRBD1 matches 8 bases. J gave up 5 bases and V 3 bases, and 5 bases lay outside the gene matches. The CDR3 spans 14 residues. Germline V gene data show CDR1 as ENHRY and CDR2 as SYGVKD.